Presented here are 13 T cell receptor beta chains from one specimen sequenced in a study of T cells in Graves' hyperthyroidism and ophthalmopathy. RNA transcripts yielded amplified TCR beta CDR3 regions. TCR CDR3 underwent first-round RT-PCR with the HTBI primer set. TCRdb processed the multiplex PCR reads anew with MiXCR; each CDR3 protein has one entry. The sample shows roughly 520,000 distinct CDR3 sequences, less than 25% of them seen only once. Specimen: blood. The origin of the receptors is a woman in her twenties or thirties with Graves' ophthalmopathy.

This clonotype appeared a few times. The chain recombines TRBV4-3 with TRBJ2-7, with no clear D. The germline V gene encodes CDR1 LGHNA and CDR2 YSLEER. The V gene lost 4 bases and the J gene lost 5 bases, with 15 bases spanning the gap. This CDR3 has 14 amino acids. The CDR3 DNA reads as TGCGCCAGCAGCCCCACAACCTCAAGGAACGAGCAGTACTTC. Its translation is CASSPTTSRNEQYF.

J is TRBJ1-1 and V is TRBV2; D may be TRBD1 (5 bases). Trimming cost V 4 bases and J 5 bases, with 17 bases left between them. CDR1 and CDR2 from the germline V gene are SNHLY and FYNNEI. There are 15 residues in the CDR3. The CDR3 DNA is TGTGCCAGCAGTGTAAAAGGGACGGGTGGGACTGAAGCTTTCTTT. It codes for CASSVKGTGGTEAFF.

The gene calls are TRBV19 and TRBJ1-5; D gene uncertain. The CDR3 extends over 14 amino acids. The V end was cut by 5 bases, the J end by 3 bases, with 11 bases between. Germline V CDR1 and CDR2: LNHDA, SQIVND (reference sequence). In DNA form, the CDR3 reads TGTGCCAGTAGTCCTGGGGATTACAATCAGCCCCAGCATTTT. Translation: CASSPGDYNQPQHF. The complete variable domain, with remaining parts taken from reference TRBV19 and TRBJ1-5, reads DGGITQSPKYLFRKEGQNVTLSCEQNLNHDAMYWYRQDPGQGLRLIYYSQIVNDFQKGDIAEGYSVSREKKESFPLTVTSAQKNPTAFYLCASSPGDYNQPQHFGDGTRLSIL.

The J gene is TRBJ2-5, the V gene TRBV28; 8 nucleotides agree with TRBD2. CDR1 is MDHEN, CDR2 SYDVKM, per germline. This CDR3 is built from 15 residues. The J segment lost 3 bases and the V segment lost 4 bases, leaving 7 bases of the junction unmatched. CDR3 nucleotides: TGTGCCAGCAGTTCCGGGGGGGCGACGAAAGAGACCCAGTACTTC. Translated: CASSSGGATKETQYF.

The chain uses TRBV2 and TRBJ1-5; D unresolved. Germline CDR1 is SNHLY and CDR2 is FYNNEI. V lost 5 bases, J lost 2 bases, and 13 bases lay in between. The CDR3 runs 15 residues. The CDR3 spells CASSYDPRGNQPQHF. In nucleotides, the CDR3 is TGTGCCAGCAGTTACGACCCTAGGGGCAATCAGCCCCAGCATTTT.

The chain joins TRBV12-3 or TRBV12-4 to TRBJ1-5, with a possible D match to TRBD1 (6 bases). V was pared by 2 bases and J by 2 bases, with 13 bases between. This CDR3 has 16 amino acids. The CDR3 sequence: CASSLRGRGGNQPQHF. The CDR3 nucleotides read TGTGCCAGCAGTTTAAGGGGCAGGGGCGGCAATCAGCCCCAGCATTTT.

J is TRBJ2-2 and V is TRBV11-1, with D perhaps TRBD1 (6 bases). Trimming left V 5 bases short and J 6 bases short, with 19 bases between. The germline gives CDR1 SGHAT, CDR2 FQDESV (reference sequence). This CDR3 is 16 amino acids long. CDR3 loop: CASSPSGTPAAGELFF. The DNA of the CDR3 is TGTGCCAGCAGCCCGTCCGGGACACCGGCCGCCGGGGAGCTGTTTTTT.

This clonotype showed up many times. The CDR3 is CASSPGQLNTYEQYF. The CDR3, as DNA: TGTGCCAGCAGCCCCGGACAGCTAAACACCTACGAGCAGTACTTC. The chain combines TRBV6-5 with TRBJ2-7; perhaps TRBD1 as D (6 bases). The CDR3 sequence is 15 residues long. The germline V gene has CDR1 MNHEY and CDR2 SVGAGI. Trimming took 6 bases from V and 2 from J, leaving 17 bases between them.

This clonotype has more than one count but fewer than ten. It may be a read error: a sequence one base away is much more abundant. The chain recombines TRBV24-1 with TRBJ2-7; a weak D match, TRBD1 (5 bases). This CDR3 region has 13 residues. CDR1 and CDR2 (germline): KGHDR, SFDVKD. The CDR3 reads CAASDPDSYEQYF. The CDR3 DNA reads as TGTGCCGCCAGTGATCCTGACAGCTACGAGCAGTACTTC.

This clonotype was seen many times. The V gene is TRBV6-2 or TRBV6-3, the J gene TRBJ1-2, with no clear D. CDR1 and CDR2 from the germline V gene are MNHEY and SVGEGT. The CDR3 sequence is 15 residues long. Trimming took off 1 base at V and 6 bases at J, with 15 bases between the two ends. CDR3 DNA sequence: TGTGCCAGCAGTTACTTGCTTAGGACCCGGGATGGCTACACCTTC. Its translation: CASSYLLRTRDGYTF.

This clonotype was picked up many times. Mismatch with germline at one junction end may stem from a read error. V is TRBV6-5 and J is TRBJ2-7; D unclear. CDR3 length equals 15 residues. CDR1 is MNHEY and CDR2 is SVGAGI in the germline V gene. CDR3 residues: CASSHSGPTLNEQYF. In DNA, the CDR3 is TGTGCCAGCAGTCACTCCGGGCCTACGCTAAACGAGCAGTACTTC.

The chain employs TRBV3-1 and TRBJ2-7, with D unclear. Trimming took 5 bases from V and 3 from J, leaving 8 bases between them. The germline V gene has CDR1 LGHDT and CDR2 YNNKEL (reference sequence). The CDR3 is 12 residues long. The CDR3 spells CASSTDGYEQYF. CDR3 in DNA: TGTGCCAGCAGCACGGACGGCTACGAGCAGTACTTC.

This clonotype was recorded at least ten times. In nucleotides, the CDR3 is TGCAGTGCTAGTGACAACTCCCTCTCCTACGAGCAGTACTTC. Protein: CSASDNSLSYEQYF. The rearrangement uses TRBV20-1 and TRBJ2-7; no firm D call. This CDR3 spans 14 amino acids. Germline lookup yields CDR1 DFQATT and CDR2 SNEGSKA (reference sequence). V lost 3 bases and J 0 bases, leaving 12 bases between the germline ends.